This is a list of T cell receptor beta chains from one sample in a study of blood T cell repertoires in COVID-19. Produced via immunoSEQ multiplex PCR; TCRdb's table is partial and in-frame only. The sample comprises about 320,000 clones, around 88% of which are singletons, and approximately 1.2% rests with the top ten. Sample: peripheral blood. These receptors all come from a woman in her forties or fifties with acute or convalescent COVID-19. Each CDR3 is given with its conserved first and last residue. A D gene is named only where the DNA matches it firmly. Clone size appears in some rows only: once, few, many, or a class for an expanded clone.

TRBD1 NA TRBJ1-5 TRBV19 CASKGQGIGNQPQHF TGTGCCAGTAAGGGACAGGGGATTGGTAATCAGCCCCAGCATTTT
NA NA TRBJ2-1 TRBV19 CASSPVLEGRNEQFF TGTGCCAGTAGTCCAGTTCTGGAGGGCCGAAATGAGCAGTTCTTC
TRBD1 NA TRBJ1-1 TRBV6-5 CASRRGQGPTEAFF TGTGCCAGCAGAAGAGGACAGGGCCCCACTGAAGCTTTCTTT
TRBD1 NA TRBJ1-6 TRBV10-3 CAISPDKDRHSPLHF TGTGCCATCAGTCCGGACAAGGACAGGCATTCACCCCTCCACTTT
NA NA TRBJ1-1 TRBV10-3 CAISEGGDTEAFF TGTGCCATCAGTGAGGGAGGGGACACTGAAGCTTTCTTT
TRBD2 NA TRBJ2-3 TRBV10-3 CAIRRERGSTDTQYF TGTGCCATCCGGAGGGAGCGGGGCAGCACAGATACGCAGTATTTT
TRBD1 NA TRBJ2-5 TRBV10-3 CASHRDSQETQYF TGTGCCTCTCACCGGGACAGCCAAGAGACCCAGTACTTC
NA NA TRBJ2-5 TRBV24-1 CATSDGVTQYF TGTGCCACCAGTGACGGAGTCACCCAGTACTTC
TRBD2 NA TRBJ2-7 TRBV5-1 CASSLGGTSGYEQYF TGCGCCAGCAGCTTGGGCGGGACTAGCGGTTACGAGCAGTACTTC
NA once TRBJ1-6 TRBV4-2 CASSQDGGDSPLHF TGTGCCAGCAGCCAAGACGGGGGGGATTCACCCCTCCACTTT
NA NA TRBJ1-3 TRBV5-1 CASSQNTGYSGNTIYF TGCGCCAGCAGCCAGAACACGGGATACTCTGGAAACACCATATATTTT
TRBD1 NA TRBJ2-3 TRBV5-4 CASSRSWTGRDTQYF TGTGCCAGCAGCCGCTCATGGACAGGGAGGGATACGCAGTATTTT
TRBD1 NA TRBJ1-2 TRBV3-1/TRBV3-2 CASSPSDRDNGYTF TGTGCCAGCAGCCCTTCCGACAGGGATAATGGCTACACCTTC
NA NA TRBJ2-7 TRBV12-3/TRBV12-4 CASSWLRGEQYF TGTGCCAGCAGTTGGCTTAGGGGGGAGCAGTACTTC
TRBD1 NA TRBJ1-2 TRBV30 CAWSVPGQDYGYTF TGTGCCTGGAGTGTACCCGGACAGGACTATGGCTACACCTTC
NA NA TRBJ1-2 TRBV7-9 CASSFGGNYGYTF TGTGCCAGTTCCTTCGGGGGTAACTATGGCTACACCTTC
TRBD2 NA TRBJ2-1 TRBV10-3 CAISESMAGGPNEQFF TGTGCCATCAGTGAGAGTATGGCGGGAGGGCCCAATGAGCAGTTCTTC
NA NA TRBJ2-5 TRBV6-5 CASSSPSETQYF TGTGCCAGCAGTTCTCCTTCAGAAACCCAGTACTTC
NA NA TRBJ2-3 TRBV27 CASSRPGNTDTQYF TGTGCCAGCAGTCGCCCAGGGAATACAGATACGCAGTATTTT
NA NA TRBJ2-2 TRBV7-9 CASSLSSTGELFF TGTGCCAGCAGCTTATCGTCCACCGGGGAGCTGTTTTTT
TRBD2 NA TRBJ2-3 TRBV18 CASSSRTSGSDTQYF TGTGCCAGCTCAAGCCGGACTAGCGGGTCAGATACGCAGTATTTT
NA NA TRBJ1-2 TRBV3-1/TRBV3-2 CASSQESTAYGYTF TGTGCCAGCAGCCAAGAATCGACAGCCTATGGCTACACCTTC
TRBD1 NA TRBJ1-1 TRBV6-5 CASNTQGDPAEAFF TGTGCCAGCAATACACAGGGGGATCCGGCTGAAGCTTTCTTT
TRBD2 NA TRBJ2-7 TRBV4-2 CASSQEGAVGLAGLMVHYF TGTGCCAGCAGCCAAGAAGGGGCGGTGGGCCTAGCGGGACTAATGGTGCATTACTTC
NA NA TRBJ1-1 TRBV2 CASLRGNTEAFF TGTGCCAGCCTGCGCGGGAACACTGAAGCTTTCTTT
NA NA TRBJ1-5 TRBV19 CATSGDGLVGNQPQHF TGTGCCACCTCAGGGGACGGTCTCGTTGGCAATCAGCCCCAGCATTTT
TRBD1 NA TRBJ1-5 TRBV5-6 CASSLRTGGTQPQHF TGTGCCAGCAGCTTGCGGACAGGAGGAACCCAGCCCCAGCATTTT
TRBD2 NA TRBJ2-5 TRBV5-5 CASSRAGAGETQYF TGTGCCAGCAGTCGAGCGGGGGCGGGCGAGACCCAGTACTTC
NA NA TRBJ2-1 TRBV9 CASSVALAQNEQFF TGTGCCAGCAGCGTAGCACTAGCTCAGAATGAGCAGTTCTTC
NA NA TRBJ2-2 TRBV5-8 CASRTLAGPGELFF TGTGCCAGCAGAACTCTGGCGGGGCCCGGGGAGCTGTTTTTT
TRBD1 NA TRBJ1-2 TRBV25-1 CASNPGTGDYGYTF TGTGCCAGCAACCCCGGGACAGGGGACTATGGCTACACCTTC
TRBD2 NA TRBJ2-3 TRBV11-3 CASSLKRGGLTDTQYF TGTGCCAGCAGCTTAAAGCGGGGGGGCCTAACAGATACGCAGTATTTT
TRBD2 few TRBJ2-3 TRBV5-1 CASSGGTSGGDTQYF TGCGCCAGCAGCGGTGGGACTAGCGGTGGAGATACGCAGTATTTT
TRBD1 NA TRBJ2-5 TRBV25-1 CASRLQGAKETQYF TGTGCCAGCAGGCTACAGGGGGCCAAAGAGACCCAGTACTTC
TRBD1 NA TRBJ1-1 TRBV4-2 CASSQSPGQDTEAFF TGTGCCAGCAGCCAGTCGCCGGGACAGGACACTGAAGCTTTCTTT
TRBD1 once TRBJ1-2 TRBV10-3 CAISASGTGFNYGYTF TGTGCCATCAGTGCATCCGGGACAGGCTTTAACTATGGCTACACCTTC
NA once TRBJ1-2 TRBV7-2 CASSLGGGDYGYTF TGTGCCAGCAGCTTAGGAGGGGGGGACTATGGCTACACCTTC
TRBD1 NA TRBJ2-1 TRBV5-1 CASSKTGFGNEQFF TGCGCCAGCAGCAAGACAGGGTTCGGCAATGAGCAGTTCTTC
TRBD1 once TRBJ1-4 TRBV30 CAWSFQQGAGEKLFF TGTGCCTGGAGTTTTCAACAGGGGGCAGGTGAAAAACTGTTTTTT
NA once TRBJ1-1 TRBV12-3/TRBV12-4 CASITNTGTEAFF TGTGCCAGCATCACCAACACAGGAACTGAAGCTTTCTTT
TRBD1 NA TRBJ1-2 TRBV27 CASSSPSQGLDGYTF TGTGCCAGCAGTTCCCCTTCACAGGGGCTTGATGGCTACACCTTC
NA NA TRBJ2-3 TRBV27 CATKRWAGPDTQYF TGTGCCACAAAACGTTGGGCGGGACCAGATACGCAGTATTTT
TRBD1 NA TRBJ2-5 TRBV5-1 CASSSDRGRETQYF TGCGCCAGCAGCTCGGACAGGGGGCGAGAGACCCAGTACTTC
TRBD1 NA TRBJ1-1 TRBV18 CASSPVTGGIEAFF TGTGCCAGCTCGCCAGTTACAGGGGGCATTGAAGCTTTCTTT
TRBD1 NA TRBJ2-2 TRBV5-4 CASSFGTGVTGELFF TGTGCCAGCAGCTTTGGGACAGGGGTGACCGGGGAGCTGTTTTTT
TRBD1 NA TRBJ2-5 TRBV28 CASSTRDRGPETQYF TGTGCCAGCAGTACACGGGACAGGGGGCCGGAGACCCAGTACTTC